One sample yielded the 14 T cell receptor beta chains listed below, sequenced in a study of blood T cells in healthy people across ages. Alongside a J-beta primer mix, a sample-barcoded 5' primer served in a second PCR lasting roughly 6 to 11 cycles. TCRdb reprocessed the 5' RACE reads via MiXCR and lists one record per CDR3 protein. The sample holds around 1,000,000 distinct CDR3 sequences, approximately 25% seen once. These data were also reused for a study on T cells of mothers and their children.

Sequences were obtained from blood. The receptors come from a girl aged 2-10 years in good health.

This clonotype was detected a few times. V and J are TRBV5-1 and TRBJ2-5; TRBD2 matches 11 bases. This CDR3 comprises 18 residues. The germline V gene has CDR1 SGHRS and CDR2 YFSETQ. Trimming removed 2 bases from V and 1 base from J; junction bases left unmatched: 10. The CDR3 reads CASSLPGTSGRFQETQYF. The CDR3, as DNA: TGCGCCAGCAGCTTACCCGGGACTAGCGGAAGGTTCCAAGAGACCCAGTACTTC.

The chain joins TRBV11-2 to TRBJ2-7; TRBD2 aligns across 7 bases. Germline loops: CDR1 SGHAT, CDR2 FQNNGV. Losses at the gene ends were 2 bases for V and 3 bases for J; bases not matched to a gene: 1. This CDR3 region has 13 residues. The CDR3 loop reads CASSLLAVYEQYF. CDR3 bases: TGTGCCAGCAGCTTACTAGCGGTCTACGAGCAGTACTTC.

J is TRBJ2-1 and V is TRBV14, with D possibly TRBD2 on 6 matching bases. Per germline, CDR1 SGHDN and CDR2 FVKESK. The CDR3 consists of 15 residues. Trimming took 3 bases from V and 12 from J, leaving 21 bases between them. CDR3 coding DNA: TGTGCCAGCAGCCACCCTAGCGCGTACACCCAGCGGCAGTTCTTC. Protein sequence: CASSHPSAYTQRQFF.

As concerns this clonotype: One junction end disagrees with the germline gene, perhaps due to a read error. V and J are TRBV20-1 and TRBJ1-5, with D unresolved. The CDR3 totals 14 residues. Germline CDR1 is DFQATT and CDR2 is SNEGSKA (reference sequence). The CDR3: CSASPDGRNQPQHF. The DNA for the CDR3 is TGCAGCGCTAGCCCGGATGGGAGAAATCAGCCCCAGCATTTT.

This clonotype was picked up many times. The V call is TRBV20-1, the J call TRBJ2-3; the D is unclear. Per germline, CDR1 DFQATT and CDR2 SNEGSKA (reference sequence). V lost 5 bases, J lost 0 bases, and 6 bases lay in between. The length of the CDR3 is 12 residues. For the CDR3, the DNA is TGCAGTGCTTCGACTAGCACAGATACGCAGTATTTT. This gives the protein CSASTSTDTQYF.

This clonotype was found a few times. The chain joins TRBV2 to TRBJ2-1, with TRBD1 as a possible D gene (6 bases). Matching the DNA end better, TRBJ2-7 makes the J call doubtful. The germline V gene encodes CDR1 SNHLY and CDR2 FYNNEI. The CDR3 has 14 residues. CDR3 residues: CASSEAGTTYEQYF. CDR3 coding DNA: TGTGCCAGCAGTGAAGCCGGGACAACCTACGAGCAGTACTTC.

The chain combines TRBV12-3 or TRBV12-4 with TRBJ1-2, with 7 positions matching TRBD1. This CDR3 is built from 13 residues. J gave up 10 bases and V 4 bases, and 9 bases lay outside the gene matches. This chain's CDR3 is CASSSTPTGLYTF. DNA of the CDR3: TGTGCCAGCAGTTCCACCCCGACAGGGCTCTACACCTTC.

The chain employs TRBV29-1 and TRBJ2-2; D possibly corresponds to TRBD2 (5 bases). CDR1 and CDR2 from the germline V gene are SQVTM and ANQGSEA. The V end was cut by 4 bases, the J end by 5 bases, with 8 bases between. This CDR3 is built from 12 residues. CDR3 nucleotide sequence: TGCAGCGTTGTGGACTTTACCGGGGAGCTGTTTTTT. It is translated as CSVVDFTGELFF.

This clonotype was observed a handful of times. The rearrangement links TRBV14 to TRBJ2-3; D gene ambiguous. CDR3 length: 14 amino acids. V lost 3 bases, J lost 6 bases, and 13 bases lay in between. The germline gives CDR1 SGHDN, CDR2 FVKESK. CDR3 protein: CASSQLTSADTQYF. The CDR3 DNA reads TGTGCCAGCAGCCAGCTCACATCGGCGGATACGCAGTATTTT.

The V gene is TRBV7-9, the J gene TRBJ2-1, with D tentatively TRBD2 (6 bases). The J call may be incorrect, as the DNA end agrees better with TRBJ2-7. The CDR3 spans 15 residues. Germline V gene data show CDR1 as SEHNR and CDR2 as FQNEAQ (reference sequence). The CDR3 sequence is CASSLGGATSYEQYF. DNA for the CDR3: TGTGCCAGCAGCTTGGGCGGGGCAACTTCCTACGAGCAGTACTTC.

This sequence joins TRBV7-2 and TRBJ2-1, with D possibly TRBD2 on 5 matching bases. The J call is doubtful: the DNA matches TRBJ2-7 better. Germline V gene data show CDR1 as SGHTA and CDR2 as FQGNSA. This CDR3 has 14 amino acids. CDR3 in amino acids: CASSFGVQPYEQYF. The CDR3 DNA reads TGTGCCAGCAGCTTCGGGGTTCAGCCCTACGAGCAGTACTTC.

The rearrangement links TRBV29-1 to TRBJ2-1; a weak D match, TRBD2 (5 bases). V shed 7 bases and J shed 4 bases, with 14 bases lying between them. The CDR3 length is 13 residues. Germline V lookup: CDR1 SQVTM, CDR2 ANQGSEA. The CDR3 DNA sequence: TGCAGCGCAGCCGGGGTCAGTTACAATGAGCAGTTCTTC. Protein sequence: CSAAGVSYNEQFF.

There are a few counts of this clonotype. The V call is TRBV7-9, the J call TRBJ2-7, with 10 bases fitting TRBD1. V trimming: 4 bases; J trimming: 6 bases; junction bases outside the gene matches: 6. The CDR3 spans 14 residues. Looked up from germline, CDR1 is SEHNR and CDR2 is FQNEAQ (reference sequence). CDR3 sequence: CASSSLGTGAEQYF. In DNA, the CDR3 is TGTGCCAGCAGCTCCCTTGGGACAGGGGCCGAGCAGTACTTC.

This clonotype was picked up a small number of times. V usage is TRBV19 and J usage is TRBJ2-4; D is unclear. The CDR3 runs 14 residues. CDR1 is LNHDA, CDR2 SQIVND, per germline (reference sequence). V gave up 5 bases and J gave up 0 bases, with 8 bases separating them. The CDR3 sequence is CASSALLAKNIQYF. The CDR3 DNA is TGTGCCAGTAGTGCGCTTCTAGCCAAAAACATTCAGTACTTC.